The TCR beta chain described here comes from a study of early stage breast cancer tumors. V shed 5 bases, J shed 0 bases, and the junction held 4 bases outside the gene matches. This CDR3 has 15 residues. Looked up from germline, CDR1 is SGHNT and CDR2 is YYREEE (reference sequence). The sample holds one count of this clone. Clones were sequenced by immunoSEQ multiplex PCR, and TCRdb holds only the in-frame ones, with some missing. The table includes nearly 25,000 clones, about 67% detected once. Sequencing input: breast tumor tissue. The chain uses TRBV5-4 and TRBJ1-5; 8 positions match TRBD1. The source of this sequence is a person between 60 and 70 years old with breast cancer. As DNA, the CDR3 is TGTGCCAGCAGTCCAGGGGGCCCTAGCAATCAGCCCCAGCATTTT. Translation: CASSPGGPSNQPQHF.